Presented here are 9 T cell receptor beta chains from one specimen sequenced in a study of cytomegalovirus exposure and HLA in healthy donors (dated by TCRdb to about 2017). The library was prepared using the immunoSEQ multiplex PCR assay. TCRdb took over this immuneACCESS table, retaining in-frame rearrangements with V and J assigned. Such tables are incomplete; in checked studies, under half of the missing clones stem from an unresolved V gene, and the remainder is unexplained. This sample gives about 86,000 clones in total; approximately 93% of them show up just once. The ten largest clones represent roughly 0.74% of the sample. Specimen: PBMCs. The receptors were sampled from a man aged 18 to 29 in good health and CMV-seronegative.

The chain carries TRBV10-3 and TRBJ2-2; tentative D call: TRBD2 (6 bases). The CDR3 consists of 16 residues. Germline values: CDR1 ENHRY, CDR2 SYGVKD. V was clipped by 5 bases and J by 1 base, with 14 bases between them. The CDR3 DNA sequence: TGTGCCATCAGTATAAGCCTGGAGGGGAACACCGGGGAGCTGTTTTTT. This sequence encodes CAISISLEGNTGELFF.

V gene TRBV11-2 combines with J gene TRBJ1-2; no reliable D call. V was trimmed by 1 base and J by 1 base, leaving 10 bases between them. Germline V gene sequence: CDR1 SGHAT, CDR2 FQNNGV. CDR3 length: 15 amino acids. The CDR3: CASSLGPVSNYGYTF. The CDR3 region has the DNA TGTGCCAGCAGCTTAGGGCCAGTCAGTAACTATGGCTACACCTTC. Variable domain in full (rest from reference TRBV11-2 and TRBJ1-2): EAGVAQSPRYKIIEKRQSVAFWCNPISGHATLYWYQQILGQGPKLLIQFQNNGVVDDSQLPKDRFSAERLKGVDSTLKIQPAKLEDSAVYLCASSLGPVSNYGYTFGSGTRLTVV.

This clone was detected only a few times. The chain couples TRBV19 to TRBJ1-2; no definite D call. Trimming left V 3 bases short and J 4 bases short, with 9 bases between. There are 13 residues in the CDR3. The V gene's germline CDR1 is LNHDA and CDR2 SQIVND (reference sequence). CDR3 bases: TGTGCCAGTAGTATCTCGTCGGGCTATGGCTACACCTTC. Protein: CASSISSGYGYTF.

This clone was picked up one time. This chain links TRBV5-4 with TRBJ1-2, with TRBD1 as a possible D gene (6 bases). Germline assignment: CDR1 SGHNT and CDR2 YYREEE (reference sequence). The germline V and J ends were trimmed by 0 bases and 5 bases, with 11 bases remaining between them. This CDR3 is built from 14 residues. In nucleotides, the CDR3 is TGTGCCAGCAGCTTGGATACAGGGAGTTATGGCTACACCTTC. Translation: CASSLDTGSYGYTF.

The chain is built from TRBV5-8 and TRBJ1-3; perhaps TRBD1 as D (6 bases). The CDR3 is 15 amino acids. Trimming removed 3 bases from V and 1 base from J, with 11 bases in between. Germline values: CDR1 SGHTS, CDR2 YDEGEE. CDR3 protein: CASSSQGLSGNTIYF. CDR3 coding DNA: TGTGCCAGCAGCTCACAGGGTCTTTCTGGAAACACCATATATTTT.

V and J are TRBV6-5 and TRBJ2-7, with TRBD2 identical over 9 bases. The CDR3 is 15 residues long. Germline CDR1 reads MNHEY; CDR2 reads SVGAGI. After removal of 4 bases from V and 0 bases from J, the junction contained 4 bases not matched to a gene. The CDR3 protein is CASSFLAGSSYEQYF. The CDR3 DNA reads TGTGCCAGCAGTTTCCTAGCGGGGAGCTCCTACGAGCAGTACTTC.

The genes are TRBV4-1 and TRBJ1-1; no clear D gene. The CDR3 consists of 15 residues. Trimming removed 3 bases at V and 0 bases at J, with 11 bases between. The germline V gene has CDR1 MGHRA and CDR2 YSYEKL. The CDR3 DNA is TGCGCCAGCAGCCACGACGGCGGCATGAACACTGAAGCTTTCTTT. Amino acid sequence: CASSHDGGMNTEAFF.

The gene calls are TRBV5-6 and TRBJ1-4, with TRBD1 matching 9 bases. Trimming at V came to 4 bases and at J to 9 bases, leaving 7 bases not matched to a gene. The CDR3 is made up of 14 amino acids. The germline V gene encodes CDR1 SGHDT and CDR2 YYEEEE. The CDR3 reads CASSVTGTGKKLFF. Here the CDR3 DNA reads TGTGCCAGCAGCGTTACCGGGACAGGGAAAAAACTGTTTTTT.

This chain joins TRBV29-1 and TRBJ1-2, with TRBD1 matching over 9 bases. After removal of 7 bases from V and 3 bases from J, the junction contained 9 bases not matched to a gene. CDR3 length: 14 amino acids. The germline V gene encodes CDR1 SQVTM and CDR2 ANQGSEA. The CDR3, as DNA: TGCAGCGCAGCGAAGGGACAGGGACACTATGGCTACACCTTC. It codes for CSAAKGQGHYGYTF.